This TCR beta chain was retrieved from a study of metastatic and nonmetastatic thyroid tumors. Study information: Repertoire comparisons spanned blood and tumor or nodule tissue from malignant and benign thyroid patients.

The germline V and J ends were trimmed by 5 bases and 5 bases, with 16 bases remaining between them. The CDR3 is made up of 15 amino acids. Looked up from germline, CDR1 is MDHEN and CDR2 is SYDVKM. Nobody among the patients had been given any treatment before thyroid surgery. From the PCR reads, TCRdb re-called clones with MiXCR. The table includes some 55,000 clones, under 30% detected once. Input material: blood. The chain has TRBV28 and TRBJ2-1, with D perhaps TRBD2 (6 bases). The TCR comes from a female donor with papillary thyroid cancer or a benign thyroid nodule (not recorded which). Some clones in this sample may be carry-over from other donors' samples. The CDR3 here is CASSGRSGLNNEQFF. In DNA, the CDR3 is TGTGCCAGCAGTGGGAGGAGCGGGCTGAACAATGAGCAGTTCTTC.